This TCR beta chain was sequenced in a study of shared clonotypes between healthy human individuals. The CDR3 covers 15 residues. The V segment lost 5 bases and the J segment 6 bases; nucleotides outside the gene matches: 6. Germline CDR1 is SEHNR and CDR2 is FQNEAQ (reference sequence). TCRdb's table, derived via immunoSEQ multiplex PCR, lists solely in-frame clones and lacks some. The sample records hundreds of thousands of clones, 85% to 95% being singletons. Positively selected for CCR7, the CD45RO-negative cells used as naive CD8 cells excluded terminally differentiated effector memory CD45RA+ cells.

The clonotype was recovered from a woman aged 25-40 years in good health. This chain uses TRBV7-9 with TRBJ2-7, with 14 nucleotides matching TRBD2. The sample comprised naive CD8+ T cells sorted from blood. CDR3 sequence: CASSTGLAGAGEQYF. The CDR3 nucleotides are TGTGCCAGCAGCACGGGACTAGCGGGAGCAGGCGAGCAGTACTTC.